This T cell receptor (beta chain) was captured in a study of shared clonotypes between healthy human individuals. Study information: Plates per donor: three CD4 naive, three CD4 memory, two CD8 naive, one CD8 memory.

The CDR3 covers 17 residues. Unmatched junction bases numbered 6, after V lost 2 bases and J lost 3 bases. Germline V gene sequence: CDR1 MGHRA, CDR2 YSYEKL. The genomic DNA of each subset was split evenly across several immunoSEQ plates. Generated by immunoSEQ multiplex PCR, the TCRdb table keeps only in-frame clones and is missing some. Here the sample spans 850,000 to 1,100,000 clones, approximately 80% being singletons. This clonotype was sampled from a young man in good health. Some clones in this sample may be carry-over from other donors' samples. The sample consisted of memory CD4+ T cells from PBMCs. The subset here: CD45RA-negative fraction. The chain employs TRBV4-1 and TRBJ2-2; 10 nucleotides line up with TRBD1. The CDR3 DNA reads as TGCGCCAGCAGCCAATCAGGGACAGGGGCCTACACCGGGGAGCTGTTTTTT. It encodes CASSQSGTGAYTGELFF.